Shown below are 18 T cell receptor beta chains from a single sample sequenced in a study of blood T cell repertoires in COVID-19. Using immunoSEQ multiplex PCR, the repertoire was profiled, and TCRdb retains in-frame clones only, with some absent. The table lists about 100,000 clones, roughly 90% of them singletons, with roughly 1.7% in the top ten. Sample: peripheral blood. These receptor sequences come from a man older than 75 with acute or convalescent COVID-19.

J is TRBJ1-5 and V is TRBV5-6, with a tentative D call TRBD1 (6 bases). CDR1 and CDR2 from the germline V gene are SGHDT and YYEEEE. This CDR3 comprises 15 residues. V shed 1 base and J shed 5 bases, with 13 bases lying between them. CDR3 sequence: CASSLSGGGDQPQHF. CDR3 bases: TGTGCCAGCAGCTTGTCTGGGGGCGGTGATCAGCCCCAGCATTTT.

The rearrangement uses TRBV10-3 and TRBJ1-1, with TRBD1 as a possible D gene (5 bases). The germline V gene encodes CDR1 ENHRY and CDR2 SYGVKD. Trimming pared 0 bases from V and 1 base from J, leaving 6 bases between. The CDR3 covers 14 residues. DNA for the CDR3: TGTGCCATCAGTGAGTCGCAGGGGAACACTGAAGCTTTCTTT. Translated, it gives CAISESQGNTEAFF.

The rearrangement joins TRBV5-1 to TRBJ2-2; TRBD1 matches 7 bases. With 4 bases clipped from V and 0 bases from J, the junction kept 3 bases outside the gene matches. This CDR3 has 15 residues. Germline lookup yields CDR1 SGHRS and CDR2 YFSETQ. In DNA form, the CDR3 reads TGCGCCAGCAGCCCAGGGACAGCGAACACCGGGGAGCTGTTTTTT. Translation: CASSPGTANTGELFF.

CDR3 amino acids: CASSYTLRTSVFVTDTQYF. The CDR3 DNA is TGCGCCAGCAGCTATACCTTGCGGACTAGCGTTTTTGTGACAGATACGCAGTATTTT. The J gene is TRBJ2-3, the V gene TRBV5-1; TRBD2 matches 9 bases. Germline loops: CDR1 SGHRS, CDR2 YFSETQ. The junction had 17 bases not matched to a gene; V was cut back by 3 bases and J by 3 bases. The CDR3 consists of 19 residues.

This clone was seen a single time. The chain links TRBV27 to TRBJ2-7, with D possibly being TRBD1 (6 bases). Germline V gene sequence: CDR1 MNHEY, CDR2 SMNVEV (reference sequence). This CDR3 region has 15 residues. V shed 3 bases and J shed 2 bases, with 14 bases lying between them. The CDR3 here is CASSLVRQATYEQYF. CDR3 sequence (DNA): TGTGCCAGCAGTTTGGTTCGACAGGCTACCTACGAGCAGTACTTC.

The V call is TRBV28, the J call TRBJ2-3; TRBD2 aligns across 14 bases. J gave up 0 bases and V 2 bases, and 13 bases lay outside the gene matches. Germline CDR1 MDHEN, CDR2 SYDVKM. There are 21 residues in the CDR3. DNA for the CDR3: TGTGCCAGCAGTTTACCGGAACTTGGGACTAGCGGGAGAGCTAGCACAGATACGCAGTATTTT. Amino acids: CASSLPELGTSGRASTDTQYF.

The chain employs TRBV19 and TRBJ1-3; D unresolved. Germline values: CDR1 LNHDA, CDR2 SQIVND (reference sequence). This CDR3 contains 16 residues. The V end lost 0 bases, the J end lost 6 bases, and 15 bases lay between the germline ends. The CDR3 loop reads CASSIEAAGKENTIYF. CDR3 DNA sequence: TGTGCCAGTAGTATAGAGGCTGCAGGCAAAGAAAACACCATATATTTT.

V and J are TRBV5-1 and TRBJ1-6; 7 positions match TRBD1. Germline V gene sequence: CDR1 SGHRS, CDR2 YFSETQ. Trimming took 0 bases from V and 3 from J; bases not matched to a gene: 0. The CDR3 has 15 residues. The CDR3 is CASSLGTGYNSPLHF. The CDR3 bases are TGCGCCAGCAGCTTGGGGACAGGCTATAATTCACCCCTCCACTTT.

The V call is TRBV6-2 or TRBV6-3, the J call TRBJ2-2; 9 bases agree with TRBD1. This CDR3 region has 14 residues. Trimming took 5 bases from V and 5 from J; bases not matched to a gene: 3. Germline CDR1 MNHEY, CDR2 SVGEGT. This CDR3 reads CASSRTGETGELFF. The DNA for the CDR3 is TGTGCCAGCAGTCGGACAGGGGAGACCGGGGAGCTGTTTTTT.

The rearrangement joins TRBV10-3 to TRBJ1-2; 11 nucleotides agree with TRBD1. The CDR3 runs to 14 residues. The trim removed 7 bases at V and 2 bases at J, leaving 3 bases unmatched. Germline V gene data show CDR1 as ENHRY and CDR2 as SYGVKD. The CDR3 coding sequence is TGTGCCATCAAAGGGGACAGGGGGAACTATGGCTACACCTTC. This codes for CAIKGDRGNYGYTF.

V and J are TRBV14 and TRBJ2-1; 9 bases align to TRBD2. The CDR3 extends over 15 amino acids. Germline loops: CDR1 SGHDN, CDR2 FVKESK. Trimming removed 0 bases from V and 3 bases from J; junction bases left unmatched: 0. CDR3 loop: CASSQDSGSYNEQFF. The CDR3 bases are TGTGCCAGCAGCCAAGATAGCGGGAGCTACAATGAGCAGTTCTTC. The whole variable domain, filled in from reference TRBV14 and TRBJ2-1, reads EAGVTQFPSHSVIEKGQTVTLRCDPISGHDNLYWYRRVMGKEIKFLLHFVKESKQDESGMPNNRFLAERTGGTYSTLKVQPAELEDSGVYFCASSQDSGSYNEQFFGPGTRLTVL.

The rearrangement uses TRBV29-1 and TRBJ1-2, with D possibly matching TRBD1 (5 bases). This CDR3 is built from 12 residues. V was clipped by 7 bases and J by 6 bases, with 15 bases between them. CDR1 SQVTM and CDR2 ANQGSEA come from the germline V gene. CDR3 DNA sequence: TGCAGCGCCGGGCCTGGGGCAAATGGCTACACCTTC. Its translation is CSAGPGANGYTF.

The chain is built from TRBV2 and TRBJ1-1, with D perhaps matching TRBD1 (5 bases). Deletions cut 6 bases from V and 4 bases from J, with 12 bases between. The germline V gene has CDR1 SNHLY and CDR2 FYNNEI. The CDR3 is made up of 13 amino acids. The CDR3 loop is CASRGQGGTEAFF. CDR3 sequence (DNA): TGTGCCAGCAGGGGGCAGGGAGGCACTGAAGCTTTCTTT.

V usage is TRBV23-1 and J usage is TRBJ1-1; 8 bases align to TRBD1. TRBV23-1 counts as an open reading frame of uncertain function. J was trimmed by 0 bases and V by 7 bases; bases with no gene match: 22. The CDR3 sequence is 20 residues long. The CDR3 region has the DNA TGCGCCAGCACTCAGGACAGGGTGTTAGTGAGAGCGAAAATGAACACTGAAGCTTTCTTT. Its translation: CASTQDRVLVRAKMNTEAFF.

The chain combines TRBV18 with TRBJ2-1; a possible D gene is TRBD1 (5 bases). CDR3 length: 14 residues. Germline-derived CDR1 and CDR2 are KGHSH and LQKENI. The ends were cut back, 2 bases at V and 6 bases at J, with 11 bases in the middle. The CDR3 sequence is CASSPYAGFNEQFF. DNA for the CDR3: TGTGCCAGCTCACCATACGCAGGGTTCAATGAGCAGTTCTTC.

This chain links TRBV19 with TRBJ2-4; a weak D match, TRBD2 (6 bases). Per germline, CDR1 LNHDA and CDR2 SQIVND (reference sequence). Trimming took 3 bases from V and 6 from J, leaving 15 bases between them. This CDR3 is built from 15 residues. The DNA of the CDR3 is TGTGCCAGTAGTATGGGAGGTGAGGGTAGAAACATTCAGTACTTC. Its translation is CASSMGGEGRNIQYF.

V and J are TRBV19 and TRBJ2-3; the D gene is possibly TRBD2 (6 bases). The CDR3 is 13 residues long. CDR1 LNHDA and CDR2 SQIVND come from the germline V gene (reference sequence). The V end lost 2 bases, the J end lost 6 bases, and 9 bases lay between the germline ends. CDR3 in amino acids: CASSILGGDTQYF. Written as DNA, the CDR3 is TGTGCCAGTAGTATACTTGGGGGGGATACGCAGTATTTT.

The chain joins TRBV3-1 (or the pseudogene TRBV3-2) to TRBJ1-2; 7 positions agree with TRBD1. Trimming cost V 4 bases and J 8 bases; bases outside gene matches: 10. The germline gives CDR1 LGHDT, CDR2 YNNKEL (reference sequence). The CDR3 spans 14 residues. CDR3 residues: CASSRRQGTKGYTF. CDR3 DNA: TGTGCCAGCAGCCGACGACAGGGAACGAAGGGCTACACCTTC.